This TCR beta chain was documented in a study of tumor-infiltrating lymphocytes in primary liver carcinoma. A constant-region primer primed TCR beta cDNA synthesis from about 490 ng of total RNA. Nested multiplex PCR, run for three rounds with slightly modified ARM-PCR, yielded TCR beta libraries. TRBV1-TRBV30 forward primers paired with a C-beta reverse primer drove the first two PCR rounds, roughly 10 cycles each. TCRdb redid the calling of the multiplex PCR reads with MiXCR, one entry per CDR3 protein. Here the sample spans under 50,000 distinct CDR3 sequences, 55% to 75% being singletons. This clonotype was observed once. The germline gene is not matched at one end of the junction; a read error may be the cause. Taking about 18-32 mg of unsorted bulk tissue, the authors co-extracted RNA and DNA. Germline V gives CDR1 MNHEY, CDR2 SVGAGI. The CDR3 has 15 amino acids.

The rearrangement links TRBV6-5 to TRBJ2-7, with TRBD2 identical over 7 bases. This TCR derives from a man between 35 and 55 years old with primary liver carcinoma and hepatitis B virus infection. The sample comprised liver tumor tissue from sampling region 5. Specified subset: tumor region T5, tumor centre. This chain's CDR3 is CASRGLGEGRNEHYF. The CDR3 DNA follows: TGTGCCAGCCGCGGGCTCGGGGAGGGTCGGAACGAGCACTACTTC.